This T cell receptor beta chain was identified during a study of Ad26.COV2.S vaccination and SARS-CoV-2 variants. Study details: The trial was COV1001 and the donor's arm was Ad26.COV2.S. Intramuscular Ad26.COV2.S doses were given once or twice, 56 days apart.

Treatment reported: 15 to 20 received Ad26.COV2.S at low or high dose, single or two shots; a few received placebo; per-sample allocation not given. Day 63 after the first injection of vaccine or placebo was the sampling time. The CDR3 is 17 amino acids. In germline, CDR1 is MNHEY, CDR2 SMNVEV (reference sequence). Trimming took 2 bases from V and 2 from J, leaving 13 bases between them. Study-level results: CD8+ and CD4+ T cells specific for spike reportedly responded with substantial breadth after vaccination. Similar non-spike TCR breadth was seen in vaccine and placebo recipients.

Notes on this clone: What it binds is not known.

Only in-frame clones appear in the TCRdb table, and some are missing; sequencing was by immunoSEQ multiplex PCR. The repertoire consists of roughly 420,000 clones, with approximately 87% occurring once and the leading ten covering 3.6%. The source is a person aged 18-60 years who received the Ad26.COV2.S COVID-19 vaccine or a placebo. The material was peripheral blood, obtained in a trial of Ad26.COV2.S vaccine versus placebo. The rearrangement links TRBV27 to TRBJ1-6, with D tentatively TRBD1 (5 bases). CDR3: CASSLKPGGTYNSPLHF. The CDR3 DNA is TGTGCCAGCAGTTTAAAGCCCGGGGGAACCTATAATTCACCCCTCCACTTT.